This TCR beta chain originates from a study of CD8 T cells in Susac syndrome. With random hexamers, 0.5 to 1 ug RNA was reverse transcribed. The CDR3 of TCR beta was amplified by immunoSEQ multiplex PCR across 54 Vbeta and 13 Jbeta. Using its own MiXCR run on the immunoSEQ multiplex PCR reads, TCRdb lists one record per CDR3 protein. The sample has 150,000 to 200,000 distinct CDR3 sequences, just under 95% seen once. From germline, CDR1 is DFQATT and CDR2 SNEGSKA (reference sequence). The CDR3 spans 15 residues. Trimming removed 5 bases from V and 7 bases from J; junction bases left unmatched: 11. Blood CD8+ and CD4+ T cells underwent high-throughput TCR beta sequencing. The control group consisted of healthy donors matched for age and sex. TEMRA cells underwent FACS enrichment and CD8+ and CD4+ T cells underwent negative isolation.

The receptor comes from a human donor in good health. The rearrangement uses TRBV20-1 and TRBJ2-1, with 10 bases identical to TRBD2. The material sequenced was CD4+ T cells from PBMCs. The CDR3, as DNA: TGCAGTGCTCGCCCTCTAGCGGGGGCGGTTAATGAGCAGTTCTTC. This encodes CSARPLAGAVNEQFF.